The rows below give T cell receptor beta chains drawn from one sample of a study of shared clonotypes between healthy human individuals. Here immunoSEQ multiplex PCR was the method, and the copy in TCRdb shows in-frame clones only, minus some. The sample has some 2,000,000 clones, 95% seen once. Sequenced input: naive CD4+ T cells sorted from blood. Receptors originate from a man aged 18 to 35 in good health. Each CDR3 is given with its conserved first and last residue. The D gene is left open where the match is weak. Size tells how often a clone was seen (once, few, many) or the class of an expanded clone, and some rows leave it out.

TRBV28	.	TRBJ2-3	.	CASTLVRQGRADTQYF	TGTGCCAGCACCCTGGTCCGACAGGGGAGGGCAGATACGCAGTATTTT
TRBV11-2	once	TRBJ2-2	TRBD2	CASSLRGGGTGELFF	TGTGCCAGCAGCTTACGCGGGGGTGGCACCGGGGAGCTGTTTTTT
TRBV27	.	TRBJ1-2	.	CASRRTDYYGYTF	TGTGCCAGCAGGCGGACAGACTACTATGGCTACACCTTC
TRBV4-1	.	TRBJ2-7	TRBD2	CASSSQRGAYEQYF	TGCGCCAGCAGCTCCCAGCGGGGGGCCTACGAGCAGTACTTC
TRBV28	.	TRBJ1-5	.	CASSFHQPQHF	TGTGCCAGCAGTTTTCATCAGCCCCAGCATTTT
TRBV18	.	TRBJ2-1	TRBD2	CASSRTSGSYNEQFF	TGTGCCAGCTCACGGACTAGCGGGAGTTACAATGAGCAGTTCTTC
TRBV19	.	TRBJ1-2	.	CASSIGGAGYGYTF	TGTGCCAGTAGTATCGGGGGCGCGGGATACGGCTACACCTTC
TRBV6-1	.	TRBJ1-2	.	CASRSLSSYGYTF	TGTGCCAGCAGATCACTCTCTAGTTATGGCTACACCTTC
TRBV25-1	.	TRBJ2-7	.	CASSEFLGGQQYF	TGTGCCAGCAGTGAATTTTTGGGGGGACAGCAGTACTTC
TRBV18	.	TRBJ1-1	TRBD1	CASSVTGENTEAFF	TGTGCCAGCTCCGTGACAGGGGAGAACACTGAAGCTTTCTTT
TRBV7-8	.	TRBJ2-7	.	CASSPRAGRDSYEQYF	TGTGCCAGCAGTCCTAGGGCGGGCCGCGACTCCTACGAGCAGTACTTC
TRBV28	.	TRBJ1-1	.	CASRTTPGNTEAFF	TGTGCCAGCAGGACAACCCCCGGGAACACTGAAGCTTTCTTT
TRBV28	.	TRBJ2-2	.	CASRRGSANTGELFF	TGTGCCAGCAGACGGGGTTCAGCGAACACCGGGGAGCTGTTTTTT
TRBV25-1	.	TRBJ2-5	.	CASSAPGGSETQYF	TGTGCCAGCAGTGCCCCAGGGGGGAGCGAGACCCAGTACTTC
TRBV7-2	once	TRBJ1-2	TRBD1	CASSLGGQGLGYTF	TGTGCCAGCAGCTTAGGGGGACAGGGGTTGGGCTACACCTTC
TRBV6-5	once	TRBJ1-1	.	CASPTRRPDGTEAFF	TGTGCCAGCCCCACCCGCAGACCTGATGGCACTGAAGCTTTCTTT
TRBV10-3	.	TRBJ2-7	.	CAIRGGSYEQYF	TGTGCCATCAGAGGTGGGTCCTACGAGCAGTACTTC
TRBV5-1	.	TRBJ1-5	.	CASSLDGGGSNQPQHF	TGCGCCAGCAGCTTGGACGGGGGAGGGAGCAATCAGCCCCAGCATTTT
TRBV5-1	.	TRBJ1-4	.	CASRWIDRNEKLFF	TGCGCCAGCAGGTGGATAGATCGTAATGAAAAACTGTTTTTT
TRBV7-2	.	TRBJ2-1	.	CASSPRGLANNEQFF	TGTGCCAGCAGCCCCCGGGGGCTAGCCAACAATGAGCAGTTCTTC
TRBV28	.	TRBJ1-5	.	CASNLDRMGYSNQPQHF	TGTGCCAGCAATCTAGACAGGATGGGGTATAGCAATCAGCCCCAGCATTTT
TRBV5-1	.	TRBJ1-2	.	CASSLNPTGLYGYTF	TGCGCCAGCAGCTTGAACCCCACAGGTCTCTATGGCTACACCTTC
TRBV5-1	.	TRBJ2-7	.	CASAGAESYEQYF	TGCGCCAGCGCGGGTGCCGAGAGCTACGAGCAGTACTTC
TRBV5-6	.	TRBJ1-4	.	CASSFVSRNEKLFF	TGTGCCAGCAGCTTTGTGAGTCGGAATGAAAAACTGTTTTTT
TRBV10-1	.	TRBJ2-4	.	CASSPAGLGNIQYF	TGCGCCAGCAGTCCCGCCGGACTCGGAAACATTCAGTACTTC
TRBV9	.	TRBJ2-2	.	CASSVRADTGELFF	TGTGCCAGCAGCGTAAGGGCCGACACCGGGGAGCTGTTTTTT
TRBV6-5	.	TRBJ2-7	TRBD1	CASSYSSGGYEQYF	TGTGCCAGCAGTTACTCTTCAGGGGGCTACGAGCAGTACTTC
TRBV18	.	TRBJ1-5	.	CASSPAVSMSNQPQHF	TGTGCCAGCTCACCGGCGGTCTCCATGAGCAATCAGCCCCAGCATTTT
TRBV5-8	few	TRBJ1-2	.	CASSLAGRDGFGYTF	TGTGCCAGCAGCTTGGCTGGCAGGGATGGATTTGGCTACACCTTC